Listed here are 2 T cell receptor beta chains from one sample, sequenced in a study of T cell changes during pregnancy in multiple sclerosis. Libraries were prepared by immunoSEQ multiplex PCR; TCRdb keeps only in-frame clonotypes and omits some of them. The table lists around 52,000 clones, 80% to 95% of them singletons. The sequencing here drew on CD4+ T cells from peripheral blood mononuclear cells, taken after pregnancy. The receptors come from a female donor in good health, enrolled as a control in a pregnancy study.

There are a few counts of this clone. The chain uses TRBV10-3 and TRBJ2-7; maybe TRBD2 (6 bases). Germline values: CDR1 ENHRY, CDR2 SYGVKD. Trimming cost V 3 bases and J 8 bases, with 11 bases left between them. The CDR3 covers 12 residues. CDR3 amino acids: CAISDRELKQYF. CDR3 sequence (DNA): TGTGCCATCAGTGATCGGGAGCTAAAGCAGTACTTC.

The gene calls are TRBV7-6 and TRBJ2-7, with 7 nucleotides matching TRBD1. CDR3 length: 14 residues. With V trimmed by 1 base and J by 5 bases, 5 bases remained unmatched. Germline V lookup: CDR1 SGHVS, CDR2 FNYEAQ. The CDR3 protein is CASSLDRGRDEQYF. DNA of the CDR3: TGTGCCAGCAGCTTAGATAGGGGGCGCGACGAGCAGTACTTC.